The present T cell receptor beta chain was sequenced within a study of blood T cell repertoires in COVID-19. Study details: The origin of the acute and convalescent COVID-19 samples was the United States, Italy and Spain. T cells, B-cell-depleted T cells, or PBMCs supplied cDNA or gDNA.

Enrolment of Seattle patients took place during active infection, and they were followed longitudinally. In the authors' methods: Reference gene primer amplification gave estimated nucleated cell counts. Produced via immunoSEQ multiplex PCR; TCRdb's table is partial and in-frame only. The V and J calls and clone size are taken from that table; D and trimming were inferred from the DNA. Of around 60,000 clones listed, about 80% are singletons. The V segment lost 0 bases and the J segment 4 bases; nucleotides outside the gene matches: 5. CDR1 is LGHDT, CDR2 YNNKEL, per germline (reference sequence). This CDR3 is 17 amino acids long.

The receptor comes from a man under 40 with COVID-19, enrolled during active disease. What was sequenced was peripheral blood. The V gene is TRBV3-1 (or the pseudogene TRBV3-2), the J gene TRBJ2-5; TRBD2 agrees at 13 bases. CDR3 DNA sequence: TGTGCCAGCAGCCAAGATTGGACTAGCGGGGGCGGAGAGACCCAGTACTTC. Translation gives CASSQDWTSGGGETQYF.